This T cell receptor beta chain was identified in a study of CD8 T cells in Susac syndrome. The authors reverse transcribed roughly 0.5 to 1 ug RNA with random hexamers. TCRdb analysed the immunoSEQ multiplex PCR reads with MiXCR anew, one entry per CDR3 protein. This sample carries around 300,000 distinct CDR3 sequences, about 82% of them seen once, and the ten largest clones take 0.21%. Negative isolation yielded CD4+ and CD8+ T cells, and FACS enriched TEMRA cells. The germline V and J ends were trimmed by 3 bases and 4 bases, with 9 bases remaining between them. The CDR3 has 14 amino acids. Germline V CDR1 and CDR2: SGHDN, FVKESK.

Material: CD8+ T cells from PBMCs. This TCR was sampled from a human donor with multiple sclerosis. This sequence joins TRBV14 and TRBJ1-4, with D possibly TRBD1 on 6 matching bases. CDR3 loop: CASSHAGDNEKLFF. Written as DNA, the CDR3 is TGTGCCAGCAGCCATGCAGGGGATAATGAAAAACTGTTTTTT.